This is a list of T cell receptor beta chains from one sample in a study of blood T cells in healthy people across ages. TCRdb passed the 5' RACE reads through MiXCR, listing each CDR3 protein once. This table has hundreds of thousands of distinct CDR3 sequences, approximately 52% appearing once. The sequenced sample consisted of blood. The source of these receptors is a woman aged 80 or over in good health. CDR3s include the opening cysteine and the closing phenylalanine or tryptophan. D genes are given only for firm matches. Size is stated for part of the rows, as once, few or many counts, or as a class when the clone is expanded.

abundance	d_gene	len	v_gene	j_gene	CDR3nt	CDR3aa
-	-	18	TRBV25-1	TRBJ2-6	TGTGCCAGCAGTGGTCTAGGACAGTATAGCTCTGGGGCCAACGTCCTGACTTTC	CASSGLGQYSSGANVLTF
-	TRBD1	14	TRBV25-1	TRBJ1-2	TGTGCCAGCAGTGAACAGGGGGCGCGACGTGGCTACACCTTC	CASSEQGARRGYTF
many	-	15	TRBV4-2	TRBJ1-2	TGTGCCAGCAGCCAAGGGCAGGCCCCTAACTATGGCTACACCTTC	CASSQGQAPNYGYTF
few	-	14	TRBV3-1	TRBJ2-7	TGTGCCAGCAGCCGAGGGACGGTTACCTACGAGCAGTACTTC	CASSRGTVTYEQYF
-	TRBD1	16	TRBV3-1	TRBJ2-2	TGTGCCAGCAGCCGGCCGGGACAGGGAGCCACCGGGGAGCTGTTTTTT	CASSRPGQGATGELFF
-	TRBD2	22	TRBV28	TRBJ2-7	TGTGCCAGCAGCAATATCCTGGGACAGTTTAGCGGGAGCTTCCACGTATACAATGAGCAGTACTTC	CASSNILGQFSGSFHVYNEQYF
-	-	14	TRBV5-1	TRBJ1-5	TGCGCCAGCAGCTTGGTGGGGGCAGGTCAGCCCCAGCATTTT	CASSLVGAGQPQHF
-	-	15	TRBV29-1	TRBJ2-3	TGCAGCGTTGAAGACGGACGGATTAACGCAGATACGCAGTATTTT	CSVEDGRINADTQYF
-	-	13	TRBV20-1	TRBJ1-4	TGCAGTGCTAGAGATTCAGAGACAGGAGCAAGGTTTTTT	CSARDSETGARFF
few	-	16	TRBV7-8	TRBJ1-5	TGTGCCAGCAGCTTAGGGGCCCTCCTCCTAGGGCAGCCCCAGCATTTT	CASSLGALLLGQPQHF
many	-	16	TRBV7-3	TRBJ2-1	TGTGCCAGCAGCTTAACGAGTCCATCATCCCACAATGAGCAGTTCTTC	CASSLTSPSSHNEQFF
many	-	13	TRBV6-5	TRBJ1-1	TGTGCCAGCAGTAGACAGCCCGACACTGAAGCTTTCTTT	CASSRQPDTEAFF
-	TRBD2	14	TRBV18	TRBJ2-5	TGTGCCAGCTCTCATGGCGGGAGAGGGGAGACCCAGTACTTC	CASSHGGRGETQYF
few	TRBD1	16	TRBV6-1	TRBJ1-1	TGTGCCAGCAGTCAGACAGGGGGCGTCGGATGGACTGAAGCTTTCTTT	CASSQTGGVGWTEAFF
many	-	15	TRBV24-1	TRBJ2-3	TGTGCCACCAGTGAGGGCAGGCCGAGCACAGATACGCAGTATTTT	CATSEGRPSTDTQYF
-	TRBD1	16	TRBV6-1	TRBJ2-3	TGTGCCAGCAGTGCCCGACAGGGGCGAAGCACAGATACGCAGTATTTT	CASSARQGRSTDTQYF
-	-	13	TRBV25-1	TRBJ2-5	TGTGCCAGCCAGAGGGGGGGGCAAGAGACCCAGTACTTC	CASQRGGQETQYF
few	TRBD2	16	TRBV11-3	TRBJ2-1	TGTGCCAGCAGCTCCGTAGGGACTAGCGGGAGCAATGAGCAGTTCTTC	CASSSVGTSGSNEQFF
-	-	12	TRBV30	TRBJ2-3	TGTGCCCGGACCAAGGTCACAGATACGCAGTATTTT	CARTKVTDTQYF
many	-	14	TRBV12-3/TRBV12-4	TRBJ2-3	TGTGCCAGCACCCATGGGTCTAGCAGCGATACGCAGTATTTT	CASTHGSSSDTQYF
-	TRBD2	14	TRBV9	TRBJ2-5	TGTGCCAGCAGCGTAAGGGGAGGGTTCGAGACCCAGTACTTC	CASSVRGGFETQYF
-	-	13	TRBV9	TRBJ1-6	TGTGCCAGCAGCGGGCCGGGCATTTCACCCCTCCACTTT	CASSGPGISPLHF
-	-	15	TRBV2	TRBJ2-5	TGTGCCAGCAGTGGGCGGGCCCCGTTATTCTATGAGCAGTACTTC	CASSGRAPLFYEQYF
-	-	17	TRBV7-2	TRBJ2-3	TGTGCCAGCAGCTTAGATGTGGGAGTAAAGGACACAGATACGCAGTATTTT	CASSLDVGVKDTDTQYF
many	-	18	TRBV29-1	TRBJ2-1	TGCAGCGTTGAAAGGGCGGTTGATGGCGGGACACCCTACAATGAGCAGTTCTTC	CSVERAVDGGTPYNEQFF
-	-	14	TRBV27	TRBJ2-3	TGTGCCAGCAGTTTATCCCAAGGCCTCGATGCGCAGTATTTT	CASSLSQGLDAQYF
-	-	14	TRBV3-1	TRBJ1-6	TGTGCCAGCAGCCCGACGGGGGTCCATTCACCCCTCCACTTT	CASSPTGVHSPLHF
-	-	13	TRBV27	TRBJ2-1	TGTGCCAGCAGTTTAACCGGGTTAGAGACCCAGTTCTTC	CASSLTGLETQFF
-	TRBD1	13	TRBV7-3	TRBJ2-1	TGTGCCAGCAGCTTCACAGGGGGAGAGACCCAGTTCTTC	CASSFTGGETQFF
many	-	16	TRBV7-2	TRBJ1-1	TGTGCCAGCAGCCAATTGCAATTCAGCGGTAACACTGAAGCTTTCTTT	CASSQLQFSGNTEAFF
many	-	12	TRBV9	TRBJ2-1	TGTGCCAGCAGCGTAATAGGTAATGAGCAGTTCTTC	CASSVIGNEQFF
-	TRBD2	15	TRBV14	TRBJ2-1	TGTGCCAGCAGCCAAGTAGTAACTAGCGATGGTGAGCAGTTCTTC	CASSQVVTSDGEQFF
-	-	13	TRBV24-1	TRBJ2-2	TGTGCCACCAGTGATCCCCCGGCAGGGGAGCTGTTTTTT	CATSDPPAGELFF
-	TRBD1	15	TRBV11-2	TRBJ2-4	TGTGCCAGCAGCTTGGGTCCGGGACAGCAAAACATTCAGTACTTC	CASSLGPGQQNIQYF
-	TRBD1	15	TRBV25-1	TRBJ2-7	TGTGCCAGCAGTGTAGACCGGGACAGTTCCTACGAGCAGTACTTC	CASSVDRDSSYEQYF
-	-	14	TRBV6-5	TRBJ2-5	TGTGCCAGCAACCGTGGGGCGGCTCGAGAGACCCAGTACTTC	CASNRGAARETQYF
many	-	13	TRBV2	TRBJ2-5	TGTGCCAGCAGTGCTCAGCTTGGAGAGACCCAGTACTTC	CASSAQLGETQYF
-	-	17	TRBV5-1	TRBJ2-4	TGCGCCAGCAGCCCCTCCCCCTATGACCTGGCCAAAAACATTCAGTACTTC	CASSPSPYDLAKNIQYF
few	TRBD2	14	TRBV29-1	TRBJ2-7	TGCAGCGTCGCGGGACTAGCGGGAGGGAATGAGCAGTACTTC	CSVAGLAGGNEQYF
-	-	18	TRBV7-2	TRBJ2-1	TGTGCCAGCAGCTTAGATAAGATAGACGTCGCGATCTACAATGAGCAGTTCTTC	CASSLDKIDVAIYNEQFF
-	-	14	TRBV7-2	TRBJ2-7	TGTGCCAGCACACAAAACGACGGACCCTACGAGCAGTACTTC	CASTQNDGPYEQYF
-	-	15	TRBV7-9	TRBJ2-5	TGTGCCAGCAGCTACCCTCGGGCCCTTCAAGAGACCCAGTACTTC	CASSYPRALQETQYF
many	-	15	TRBV9	TRBJ2-3	TGTGCCAGCAGCGCACCGGGACGTTCGGTAGATACGCAGTATTTT	CASSAPGRSVDTQYF
few	TRBD1	13	TRBV20-1	TRBJ1-5	TGCAGTGCCACGGGACAGCTCAATCAGCCCCAGCATTTT	CSATGQLNQPQHF
few	-	15	TRBV7-3	TRBJ2-2	TGTGCCAGCAGTATAAGAGGAGCGAACACCGGGGAGCTGTTTTTT	CASSIRGANTGELFF
-	TRBD2	17	TRBV2	TRBJ2-5	TGTGCCAGCAGCGACCCCAGGACTAGCGGGGGGCAAGAGACCCAGTACTTC	CASSDPRTSGGQETQYF
many	TRBD2	17	TRBV25-1	TRBJ2-3	TGTGCCAGCAGTGAATTCGGCGGGAGGACCAGCACAGATACGCAGTATTTT	CASSEFGGRTSTDTQYF
-	-	14	TRBV6-6	TRBJ2-1	TGTGCCAGCAGTGACGACAGCCCCTACAATGAGCAGTTCTTC	CASSDDSPYNEQFF
-	-	13	TRBV30	TRBJ1-6	TGTGCCTGGGGGACACCGCCTAATTCACCCCTCCACTTT	CAWGTPPNSPLHF
once	TRBD2	16	TRBV2	TRBJ2-5	TGTGCCAGCAGTGAACTAGCGGGGGGGCCACCGGAGACCCAGTACTTC	CASSELAGGPPETQYF
-	TRBD1	17	TRBV6-2/TRBV6-3	TRBJ2-2	TGTGCCAGCAGTTTTAGGGACAGGGGCCCCGGGACCGGGGAGCTGTTTTTT	CASSFRDRGPGTGELFF
-	-	14	TRBV12-3/TRBV12-4	TRBJ1-5	TGTGCCAGCAGTTTAGCTGGGGCCAGCCAGCCCCAGCATTTT	CASSLAGASQPQHF
many	TRBD2	15	TRBV20-1	TRBJ2-1	TGCAGTGCTAGCGGCCCGACTAGCGAAGACAATGAGCAGTTCTTC	CSASGPTSEDNEQFF
many	-	14	TRBV20-1	TRBJ2-1	TGCAGTGCTAGAGCCAGCGCCTCCTACAATGAGCAGTTCTTC	CSARASASYNEQFF
-	TRBD2	16	TRBV12-3/TRBV12-4	TRBJ2-1	TGTGCCAGCAGTTGGCATAGCGGGGGACCCTACAATGAGCAGTTCTTC	CASSWHSGGPYNEQFF
many	-	13	TRBV12-3/TRBV12-4	TRBJ1-5	TGTGCCAGCATGGTGCAGAGCAATCAGCCCCAGCATTTT	CASMVQSNQPQHF
many	-	18	TRBV28	TRBJ1-2	TGTGCCAGCAGTTTATTGCTACAGGGACGGGGCTACAACTATGGCTACACCTTC	CASSLLLQGRGYNYGYTF
-	TRBD2	19	TRBV20-1	TRBJ2-3	TGCAGTGCTAGAGAGACCGGGACTAGCGGGAGAACGGGCACAGATACGCAGTATTTT	CSARETGTSGRTGTDTQYF
-	-	14	TRBV5-1	TRBJ1-1	TGCGCCAGCAAACTGGCGGGGGCGGCCGCTGAAGCTTTCTTT	CASKLAGAAAEAFF
many	-	14	TRBV2	TRBJ2-1	TGTGCCAGCAGTCGCAGGGGTTCGGGCAATGAGCAGTTCTTC	CASSRRGSGNEQFF